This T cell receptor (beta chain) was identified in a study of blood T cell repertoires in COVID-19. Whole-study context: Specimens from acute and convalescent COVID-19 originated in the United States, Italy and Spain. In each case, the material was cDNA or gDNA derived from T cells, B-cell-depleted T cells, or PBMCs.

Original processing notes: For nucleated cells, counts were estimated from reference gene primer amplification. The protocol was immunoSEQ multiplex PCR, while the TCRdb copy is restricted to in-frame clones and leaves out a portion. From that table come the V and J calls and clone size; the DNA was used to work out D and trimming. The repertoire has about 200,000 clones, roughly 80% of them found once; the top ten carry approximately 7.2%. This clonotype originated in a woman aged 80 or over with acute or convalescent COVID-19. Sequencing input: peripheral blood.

The CDR3 DNA follows: TGTGCCAGCAGCGCGACTAGCGGGGTAACCTACGAGCAGTACTTC. It encodes CASSATSGVTYEQYF. The chain has TRBV9 and TRBJ2-7; 11 bases line up with TRBD2. The germline V gene encodes CDR1 SGDLS and CDR2 YYNGEE. This CDR3 is built from 15 residues. V shed 3 bases, J shed 2 bases, and the junction held 4 bases outside the gene matches.